This T cell receptor (beta chain) comes out of a study of cytomegalovirus exposure and HLA in healthy donors (TCRdb year 2017). Describing the broader study: An earlier analysis of 587 of the donors reported roughly 300 Gb of sequence data and 117 million unique TCR beta sequences obtained from roughly 170 million T cells. An early release covering roughly 600 HLA-typed donors comprised roughly 300 gigabases of sequencing data and 85 million to 100 million unique TCR sequences. Of the roughly 400 genotyped donors, around 81% fell in the genetic ancestry cluster associated with self-reported Caucasian donors. The study aimed to test whether cataloging public T cell receptors could reveal signatures of past pathogen exposure. Using immunosequencing, the study profiled T cell repertoires from around 670 subjects and related those repertoires to cytomegalovirus serostatus. In addition to the first cohort of about 650 subjects, a separate validation cohort of approximately 120 different subjects was used. To predict cytomegalovirus infection status, the study brought together high-throughput TCR immunosequencing, statistical association of individual TCRs with disease status, and machine learning. In a later analysis, previously published TCR beta repertoires from about 640 donors were re-analyzed and high-resolution HLA genotyping was added so that TCR occurrence patterns could be studied. The later analysis used no new phenotypic data to find candidate immune exposures, relying instead on TCR beta sequences and their occurrence across donors. An earlier analysis of around 580 of the donors used high-throughput TCR beta sequencing to judge whether each TCR beta V gene segment behaved as functional or pseudogenic. Donor age, sex, ethnicity and CMV serostatus were compiled alongside the repertoire data. A later genetic analysis used genome-wide SNP genotypes for about 65% of the 666 donors, treating that subset as a discovery cohort. Every discovery cohort repertoire had been produced on one sequencing platform. Both class I and class II loci were covered by HLA typing, at four-digit resolution. The number of typed donors differed by locus: about 620-630 for A, B, C, DRB1 and DQB1; roughly 510 for DQA1; 606 for DPA1; and approximately 450 for DPB1. Because of strong linkage in the cohort, roughly five DR-DQ haplotypes were treated as single units for association and clustering. Across 398 genotyped donors of the cohort, an average of about 240,000 unique TCR beta nucleotide sequences per donor were sequenced, and 15% to 20% of those sequences were non-productive.

The cohort consisted of approximately 690 healthy bone marrow donors. Cohort members were all nominally healthy when sampled, although unrecorded immune exposures were likely present. The donor tested CMV seronegative and was one of the 352 seronegative cohort members. Every donor gave a peripheral blood sample, and the peripheral blood mononuclear cells from that sample were used for TCR beta sequencing. The Qiagen DNeasy Blood Extraction Kit was used to extract genomic DNA from the blood cell samples. What the authors observed across the whole study: While some public TCRs were present in many individuals, most TCR sequences turned up only very rarely across donors. Presence/absence analyses assumed roughly uniform sequencing depth across donors, an assumption that may not hold. In a later analysis, HLA-associated TCR beta chains were found to be more clonally expanded and to have lower generation probabilities than equally common non-associated chains. At a false discovery rate of 0.05, a later analysis linked about 16,000 TCR beta sequences to specific HLA alleles. Compared with the roughly 720-donor mean, donors in an Asian-associated ancestry cluster had fewer N-insertions in productive TCRs, according to a later genetic analysis. Assigning TCR associations to individual alleles was difficult when HLA alleles, especially DR and DQ, strongly co-occurred. Because counts were too low, roughly 18 rarely observed V segments, including chromosome 9 orphons, were left out of the earlier analysis of some 600 of the donors. In a later analysis, most CMV-associated TCR beta chains were found to appear HLA-restricted, with HLA associations seemingly driven largely by CMV exposure. Several of the top co-occurrence clusters appeared to be linked to parvovirus B19, influenza, CMV and Epstein-Barr virus, according to a later analysis. A cluster of highly shared sequence variants was judged likely to be a technical artifact of the sequencing pipeline. A further reported finding was that TCR beta sequences accurately predicted the HLA-A and HLA-B alleles for most subjects in the first cohort. V-gene and J-gene trimming of TCR beta chains was associated with a missense DCLRE1C variant in a later genetic analysis, and the association was replicated in an independent cohort. Immune exposure information for the cohort was limited to CMV serostatus. In the study, about 150 TCR beta chains were listed as associated with cytomegalovirus. The classifier was reported to diagnose cytomegalovirus status with high specificity and sensitivity in both the original cohort and the validation cohort. Correlated functional status among segregating V segments might reflect linkage disequilibrium, but an unknown experimental factor could not be ruled out. Three of the identified cytomegalovirus-associated TCR beta chains were confirmed in vitro to be specific for cytomegalovirus antigens. Because HLA typing was missing for some donors at each locus, association tests included only the typed subset. An earlier analysis of roughly 570 of the donors showed that most TCR beta V segments appeared in productive rearrangements either about 87% or about 30% of the time, which broadly matched IMGT annotations. It was suggested by the authors that the approach could potentially be generalized to other disease states and immunological phenotypes. In a later analysis, the rate of TCR association differed among HLA loci, with DRB1 alleles having the most associated TCRs and HLA-C alleles having the fewest. This cohort had only TCR beta chains sequenced, and the lack of alpha or paired-chain data limited which features could be detected.

Library construction relied on the immunoSEQ multiplex PCR assay. For the multiplex PCR, a mixture combining 60 forward primers for TCR Vbeta segments and 13 reverse primers for TCR Jbeta segments was used. The CDR3 region of rearranged TCR beta genes was amplified from genomic DNA with a multiplex PCR assay. The amplified TCR beta libraries were sequenced on the Illumina HiSeq System as 87-base-pair reads. As for the authors' bioinformatics: A later analysis counted tens of millions of unique TCR beta chains across the approximately 700 repertoires, and some 12 million of these chains were shared by at least two donors. To remove PCR and sequencing errors, raw reads were error-corrected and collapsed into unique sequences using a nearest-neighbor algorithm that merged closely related sequences. CDR3 sequences were aligned to IMGT reference sequences to assign V, D and J gene segments. For a sequence to be retained, a match of at least six nucleotides to both a V gene segment and a J gene segment was required. Rearrangements were classified as productive when the CDR3 lacked stop codons and remained in frame with V and J, and all other rearrangements were classified as non-productive. Following IMGT convention, CDR3 was defined as the stretch from the second conserved V-encoded cysteine to the conserved J-encoded phenylalanine. In an earlier analysis of 550 to 650 of the donors, sequences lacking an unambiguous match to a single V gene segment were excluded. In an earlier analysis of 587 of the donors, V segments were called functional above 56.7% productive rearrangements and were called segregating when the between-donor standard deviation exceeded 5%. A statistical classification framework was built to diagnose cytomegalovirus status from the catalog of TCR beta chain sequences. A later analysis assigned V and J genes by comparing TCR nucleotide sequences with IMGT/GENE-DB human TR gene sequences. A later analysis assigned CDR3 sequences and most-parsimonious VDJ recombination scenarios with the TCRdist pipeline. A later analysis defined each TCR beta chain by its CDR3 amino acid sequence plus V-gene family, and excluded reads lacking a unique V-gene family. As a way to deal with suspected cross-contamination and a sequencing artifact, a later analysis dropped more than 500 nucleotide sequences that were highly shared and had low generation probability. For each public chain, a later analysis derived a clonal expansion index from normalized ranks of inferred template counts within each repertoire. In a later analysis, generation probabilities were computed with a VDJ recombination model fitted to out-of-frame rearrangements, and the resulting probabilities were checked against IGoR. In a later analysis, hypergeometric tests were used to score TCR-TCR, TCR-HLA and TCR-CMV co-occurrence, with a repertoire-size bias correction applied to TCR pairs. False discovery rates were estimated in a later analysis by permuting HLA or CMV assignments 20 times. A later analysis grouped co-occurring TCRs with DBSCAN, adding TCRdist sequence similarity when clustering within HLA-allele-positive subsets. Repertoires with fewer than 30,000 or more than 120,000 public chains, plus five repertoires with anomalous nucleotide sharing, were excluded from co-occurrence clustering. Drawn from immuneACCESS, this table holds only the in-frame rearrangements with V and J called that TCRdb kept. Clones are partly lost; checked studies trace under half to an unresolved V gene and leave the rest unexplained. D and trimming come from the DNA, and the V and J calls and clone size come from that table. The sample table records about 120,000 clones; around 79% of these occur just once. Approximately 3.8% of the sample is taken by the ten largest.

Turning to this clone: Its antigen is unknown. Base qualities were left out, and no much larger clone turns up one base away.

This sequence originates from a woman aged 40 to 49 in good health and CMV-seronegative. Material: PBMCs.

The nucleotide sequence is TGTGCCAGCAGCTACCCCCCGGGACAGGGAACCTACGAGCAGTACTTC. This encodes CASSYPPGQGTYEQYF. This receptor chain uses TRBV11-1 and TRBJ2-7, and 9 junction bases match TRBD1. Including the terminal cysteine and phenylalanine, the CDR3 comprises 16 residues. Only the CDR3 DNA is retained, 48 bases long and in frame from the first base. CDR1 and CDR2 were assigned from the germline V gene (reference sequence) as SGHAT and FQDESV. V ends up 4 bases short and J 2 bases short, with an unmatched junction base count of 9.